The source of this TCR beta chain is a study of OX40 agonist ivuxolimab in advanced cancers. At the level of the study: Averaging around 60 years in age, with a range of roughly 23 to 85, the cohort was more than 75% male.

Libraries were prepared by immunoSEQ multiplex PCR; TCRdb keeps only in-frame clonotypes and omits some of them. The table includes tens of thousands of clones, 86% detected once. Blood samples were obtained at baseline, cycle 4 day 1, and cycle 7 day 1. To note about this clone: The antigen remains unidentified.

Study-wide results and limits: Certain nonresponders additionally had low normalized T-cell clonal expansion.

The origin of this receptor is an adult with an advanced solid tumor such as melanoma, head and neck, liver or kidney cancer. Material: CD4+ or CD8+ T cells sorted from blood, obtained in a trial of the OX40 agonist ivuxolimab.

The CDR3 nucleotides read TGCGCCAGCAGCTTGGTTGGACTAGCTTCCGGGGAGCTGTTTTTT. Translating gives CASSLVGLASGELFF. The J gene is TRBJ2-2, the V gene TRBV5-1; 8 bases line up with TRBD2. Germline CDR1 SGHRS, CDR2 YFSETQ. Trimming took 0 bases from V and 6 from J; bases not matched to a gene: 4. CDR3 length: 15 amino acids.